This passage covers 8 T cell receptor beta chains from one sample sequenced in a study of T cells in Graves' hyperthyroidism and ophthalmopathy. The CDR3 regions of TCR beta were amplified from RNA transcripts. Initially, a first-round RT-PCR of the TCR CDR3 employed the HTBI primer set. TCRdb reprocessed the multiplex PCR reads with MiXCR, giving one entry per CDR3 protein. Among 450,000 to 550,000 distinct CDR3 sequences listed, around 24% were seen once. Source material: blood. The receptors come from a woman under 40 with Graves' ophthalmopathy.

Ten or more counts support this clonotype. The junction differs from germline at one of its ends, possibly a read error. The V call is TRBV6-1, the J call TRBJ2-5; D unclear. The CDR3 has 14 amino acids. The germline V gene has CDR1 MNHNS and CDR2 SASEGT. CDR3 coding DNA: TGTGCCAGCGGTGAAAATGGGTACCAAGAGACCCAGTACTTC. Its protein is CASGENGYQETQYF.

This clonotype was seen ten or more times. The chain employs TRBV11-2 and TRBJ1-2; the D gene is possibly TRBD1 (5 bases). Germline CDR1 SGHAT, CDR2 FQNNGV. This CDR3 has 12 amino acids. V shed 5 bases and J shed 5 bases, with 9 bases lying between them. The CDR3 here is CASSIDSYGYTF. CDR3 DNA sequence: TGTGCCAGCAGCATTGACAGTTATGGCTACACCTTC.

Ten or more counts support this clonotype. The chain recombines TRBV6-8 with TRBJ2-5; D ambiguous. The CDR3 sequence is 11 residues long. Germline V gives CDR1 MNHGY, CDR2 SAAAGT. V was pared by 2 bases and J by 7 bases, with 5 bases between. This chain's CDR3 is CASSYSLTQYF. The CDR3, as DNA: TGTGCCAGCAGTTACAGCCTGACCCAGTACTTC.

Concerning this clonotype: The germline gene is not matched at one end of the junction; a read error may be the cause. This chain connects TRBV7-2 to TRBJ2-7, with D unresolved. The V gene's germline CDR1 is SGHTA and CDR2 FQGNSA. This CDR3 contains 11 residues. The CDR3 nucleotides are TGTGCCAGCAGCTCCCAATACGAGCAGTGCTTC. Translated, it gives CASSSQYEQCF.

There are many counts of this clonotype. This sequence joins TRBV28 and TRBJ2-7; TRBD1 matches at 8 bases. The CDR3 extends over 15 amino acids. Germline CDR1 is MDHEN and CDR2 is SYDVKM. J gave up 4 bases and V 5 bases, and 10 bases lay outside the gene matches. The CDR3 DNA sequence: TGTGCCAGCAGTCCCTCAGGGGGCGCTCCGTACGAGCAGTACTTC. Translating it yields CASSPSGGAPYEQYF.

This clonotype was counted many times. The chain joins TRBV28 to TRBJ1-1, with D perhaps matching TRBD1 (5 bases). The germline V and J ends were trimmed by 6 bases and 4 bases, with 15 bases remaining between them. The length of the CDR3 is 14 residues. Germline CDR1 and CDR2: MDHEN and SYDVKM. The CDR3 bases are TGTGCCAGCAGACCCCATTACGGGGGCACTGAAGCTTTCTTT. This codes for CASRPHYGGTEAFF.

The chain uses TRBV4-1 and TRBJ1-1; D is uncertain. There are 14 residues in the CDR3. The ends were cut back, 1 base at V and 4 bases at J, with 10 bases in the middle. The germline gives CDR1 MGHRA, CDR2 YSYEKL. CDR3 protein: CASSQVGAPTEAFF. The CDR3 bases are TGCGCCAGCAGCCAAGTCGGAGCCCCCACTGAAGCTTTCTTT.

Ten or more counts support this clonotype. CDR3 in DNA: TGTGCCAGCAGTTTATTCGGGGCCACCCAAGAGACCCAGTACTTC. Protein: CASSLFGATQETQYF. The chain employs TRBV12-3 or TRBV12-4 and TRBJ2-5; D might be TRBD1 or TRBD2, each matching 5 bases. The CDR3 runs 15 residues. Trimming shortened V by 2 bases and J by 1 base, and 11 bases separated the two germline ends.